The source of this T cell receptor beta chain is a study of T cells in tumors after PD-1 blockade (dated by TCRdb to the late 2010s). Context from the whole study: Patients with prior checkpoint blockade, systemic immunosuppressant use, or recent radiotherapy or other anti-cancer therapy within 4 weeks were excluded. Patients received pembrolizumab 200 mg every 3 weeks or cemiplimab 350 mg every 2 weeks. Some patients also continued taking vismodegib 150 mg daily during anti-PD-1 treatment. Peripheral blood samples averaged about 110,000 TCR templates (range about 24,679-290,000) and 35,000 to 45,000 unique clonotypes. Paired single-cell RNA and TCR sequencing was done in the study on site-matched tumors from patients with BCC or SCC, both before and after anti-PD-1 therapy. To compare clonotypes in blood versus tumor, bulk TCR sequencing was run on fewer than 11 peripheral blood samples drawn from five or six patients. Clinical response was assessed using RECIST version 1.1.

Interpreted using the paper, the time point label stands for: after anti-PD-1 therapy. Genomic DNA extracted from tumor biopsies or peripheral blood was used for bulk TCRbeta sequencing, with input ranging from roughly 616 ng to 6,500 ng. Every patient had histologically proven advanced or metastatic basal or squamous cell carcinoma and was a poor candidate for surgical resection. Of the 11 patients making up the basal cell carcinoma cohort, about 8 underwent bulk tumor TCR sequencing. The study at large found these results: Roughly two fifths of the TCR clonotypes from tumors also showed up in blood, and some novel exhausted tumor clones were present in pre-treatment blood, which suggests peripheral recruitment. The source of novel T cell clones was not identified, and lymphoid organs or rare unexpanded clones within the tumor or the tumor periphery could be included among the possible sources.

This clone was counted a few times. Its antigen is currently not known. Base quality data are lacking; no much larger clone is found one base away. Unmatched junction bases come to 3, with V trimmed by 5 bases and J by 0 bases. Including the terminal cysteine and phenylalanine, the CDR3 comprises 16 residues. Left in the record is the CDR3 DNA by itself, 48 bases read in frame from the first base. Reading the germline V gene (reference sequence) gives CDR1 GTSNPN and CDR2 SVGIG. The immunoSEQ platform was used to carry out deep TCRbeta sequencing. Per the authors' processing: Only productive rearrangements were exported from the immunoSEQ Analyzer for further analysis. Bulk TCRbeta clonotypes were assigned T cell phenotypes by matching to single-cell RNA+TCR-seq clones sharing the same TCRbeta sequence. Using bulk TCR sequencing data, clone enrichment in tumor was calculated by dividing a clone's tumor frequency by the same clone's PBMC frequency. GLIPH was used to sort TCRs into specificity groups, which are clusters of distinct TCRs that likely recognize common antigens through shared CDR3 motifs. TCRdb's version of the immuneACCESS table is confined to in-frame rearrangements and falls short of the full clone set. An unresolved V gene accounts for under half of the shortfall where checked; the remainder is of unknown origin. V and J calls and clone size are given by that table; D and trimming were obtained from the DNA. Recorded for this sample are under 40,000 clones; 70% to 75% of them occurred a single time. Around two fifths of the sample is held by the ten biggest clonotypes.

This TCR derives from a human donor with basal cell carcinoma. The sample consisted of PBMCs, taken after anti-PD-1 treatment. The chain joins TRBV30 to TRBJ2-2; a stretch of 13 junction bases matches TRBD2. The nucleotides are TGTGCCTGGGGACTAGCGGGGGCTGCGAACACCGGGGAGCTGTTTTTT. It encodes CAWGLAGAANTGELFF.